The next 11 T cell receptor beta chains were all read from a single sample in a study of blood T cells in healthy people across ages. Primers used in a second PCR of about 6 to 11 cycles were a sample-barcoded 5' primer and a J-beta primer mix. TCRdb itself ran the 5' RACE reads through MiXCR, one entry per CDR3 protein. The sample lists 800,000 or so distinct CDR3 sequences, about half occurring once. Sample: blood. The receptor set was obtained from a man aged 80 or over in good health.

The sample holds one count of this clonotype. The junction departs from germline at one end; a sequencing error may be responsible. The chain employs TRBV7-7 and TRBJ2-3, with a possible D match to TRBD1 (6 bases). Per germline, CDR1 SSHAT and CDR2 FNYEAQ (reference sequence). The CDR3 length is 15 residues. CDR3 sequence reads: CASSPTTGPIDAQYF. DNA of the CDR3: TGTGCTAGCAGCCCGACGACAGGCCCCATTGATGCGCAGTATTTT.

The chain is built from TRBV30 and TRBJ1-2; the D is unclear. CDR1 and CDR2 (germline): GTSNPN, SVGIG (reference sequence). Trimming stripped 8 bases from V and 5 bases from J, with 12 bases between. There are 11 residues in the CDR3. The CDR3, as DNA: TGTGCCCAATCCCGGAATTATGGCTACACCTTC. Protein: CAQSRNYGYTF.

In its sample, this clonotype was seen once. The chain employs TRBV7-3 and TRBJ2-5; weak D call: TRBD2 (6 bases). The CDR3 is 14 residues long. CDR1 is SGHTA, CDR2 FQGTGA, per germline. V lost 0 bases to trimming and J lost 9 bases, with 14 bases between them. CDR3 in DNA: TGTGCCAGCAGCTTAACGGGAGGAAAAGCGGCCCAGTACTTC. Its protein is CASSLTGGKAAQYF.

The J gene is TRBJ2-1, the V gene TRBV12-3 or TRBV12-4; the match to TRBD2 covers 9 bases. The CDR3 has 18 amino acids. V was clipped by 3 bases and J by 0 bases; unmatched bases: 9. The CDR3 region is CASSFASGRSSSYNEQFF. The CDR3 DNA reads as TGTGCCAGCAGTTTCGCCAGCGGGAGGAGTAGCTCCTACAATGAGCAGTTCTTC.

The CDR3 DNA sequence: TGTGCCAGCAGCCCCAAATCAGGCGCAGATACGCAGTATTTT. Protein product: CASSPKSGADTQYF. V gene TRBV4-2 combines with J gene TRBJ2-3, with D unresolved. Germline V CDR1 and CDR2: LGHNA, YNFKEQ. Trimming cost V 4 bases and J 4 bases, with 12 bases left between them. This CDR3 is 14 amino acids long.

This clonotype was detected a few times. The V call is TRBV27, the J call TRBJ2-1, with D possibly being TRBD1 or TRBD2 (6 bases each). The CDR3 contains 16 residues. With 1 base removed from V and 7 bases from J, the gap between germline ends came to 17 bases. The germline CDR1 and CDR2 sequences are MNHEY and SMNVEV (reference sequence). The CDR3 here is CASSLWGPIGGNEQFF. DNA for the CDR3: TGTGCCAGCAGTTTATGGGGGCCTATAGGAGGGAATGAGCAGTTCTTC.

The chain uses TRBV30 and TRBJ2-1; 10 bases match TRBD1. The junction had 0 bases not matched to a gene; V was cut back by 3 bases and J by 7 bases. Germline CDR1 GTSNPN, CDR2 SVGIG (reference sequence). The CDR3 consists of 12 residues. The CDR3 DNA is TGTGCCTGGAGGGGACAGGGGAATGAGCAGTTCTTC. Protein sequence: CAWRGQGNEQFF. The full variable domain, its missing parts supplied by reference TRBV30 and TRBJ2-1, is SQTIHQWPATLVQPVGSPLSLECTVEGTSNPNLYWYRQAAGRGLQLLFYSVGIGQISSEVPQNLSASRPQDRQFILSSKKLLLSDSGFYLCAWRGQGNEQFFGPGTRLTVL.

The gene calls are TRBV20-1 and TRBJ2-5; tentatively, D is TRBD2 (5 bases). TRBJ2-7 explains the end of the DNA better; the J call may be wrong. Germline CDR1 and CDR2: DFQATT and SNEGSKA (reference sequence). This CDR3 contains 14 residues. The CDR3 reads CSVLSREPANEQYF. In DNA form, the CDR3 reads TGCAGTGTCTTATCGAGGGAGCCGGCCAACGAGCAGTACTTC.

This clonotype was observed a few times. The chain links TRBV7-3 to TRBJ2-6; D is undetermined. This CDR3 has 16 residues. The V end was cut by 1 base, the J end by 2 bases, with 9 bases between. The germline V gene has CDR1 SGHTA and CDR2 FQGTGA. CDR3 nucleotides: TGTGCCAGCAGCTTAAACGGGCTTGCTGGGGCCAACGTCCTGACTTTC. Encoded protein: CASSLNGLAGANVLTF. Based on the CDR3 plus reference TRBV7-3 and TRBJ2-6, the full variable domain is GAGVSQTPSNKVTEKGKYVELRCDPISGHTALYWYRQSLGQGPEFLIYFQGTGAADDSGLPNDRFFAVRPEGSVSTLKIQRTERGDSAVYLCASSLNGLAGANVLTFGAGSRLTVL.

The V call is TRBV12-3 or TRBV12-4, the J call TRBJ1-1, with 7 bases that match TRBD1. The CDR3 runs 15 residues. V shed 2 bases and J 1 base; nucleotides not matched to a gene: 4. The CDR3 loop reads CASSLYGQANTEAFF. The CDR3, as DNA: TGTGCCAGCAGTTTATATGGACAGGCGAACACTGAAGCTTTCTTT.

The chain links TRBV5-1 to TRBJ2-3, with D possibly matching TRBD2 (6 bases). CDR1 SGHRS and CDR2 YFSETQ come from the germline V gene. With 2 bases removed from V and 4 bases from J, the gap between germline ends came to 11 bases. CDR3 length: 14 residues. The CDR3 DNA reads TGCGCCAGCAGCTTCAGACTAGTTGCAGATACGCAGTATTTT. Protein sequence: CASSFRLVADTQYF.